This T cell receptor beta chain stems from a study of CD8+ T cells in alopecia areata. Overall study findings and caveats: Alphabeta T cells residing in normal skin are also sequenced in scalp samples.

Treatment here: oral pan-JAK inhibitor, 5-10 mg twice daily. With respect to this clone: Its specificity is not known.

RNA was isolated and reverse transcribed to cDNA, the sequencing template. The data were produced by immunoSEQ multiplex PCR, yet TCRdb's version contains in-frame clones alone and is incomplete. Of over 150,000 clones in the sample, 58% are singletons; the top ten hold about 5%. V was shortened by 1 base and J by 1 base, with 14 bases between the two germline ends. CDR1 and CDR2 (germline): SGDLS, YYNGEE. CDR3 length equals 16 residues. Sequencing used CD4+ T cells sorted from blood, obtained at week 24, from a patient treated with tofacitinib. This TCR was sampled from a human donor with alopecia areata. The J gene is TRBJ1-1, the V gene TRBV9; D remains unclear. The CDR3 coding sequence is TGTGCCAGCAGCGTAAACACGGCGGTGAGGAACACTGAAGCTTTCTTT. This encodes CASSVNTAVRNTEAFF.